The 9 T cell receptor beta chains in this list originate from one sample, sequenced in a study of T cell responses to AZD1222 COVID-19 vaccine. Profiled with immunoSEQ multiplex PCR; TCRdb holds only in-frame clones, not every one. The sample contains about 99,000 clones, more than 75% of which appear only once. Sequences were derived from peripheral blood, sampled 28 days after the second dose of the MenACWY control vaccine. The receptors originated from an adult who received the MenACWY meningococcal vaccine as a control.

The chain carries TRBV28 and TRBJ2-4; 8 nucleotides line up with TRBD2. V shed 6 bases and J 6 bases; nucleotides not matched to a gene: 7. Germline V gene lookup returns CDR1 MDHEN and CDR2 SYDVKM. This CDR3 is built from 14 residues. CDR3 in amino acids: CASSAAGGLNIQYF. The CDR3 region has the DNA TGTGCCAGCAGCGCTGCGGGGGGCCTAAACATTCAGTACTTC.

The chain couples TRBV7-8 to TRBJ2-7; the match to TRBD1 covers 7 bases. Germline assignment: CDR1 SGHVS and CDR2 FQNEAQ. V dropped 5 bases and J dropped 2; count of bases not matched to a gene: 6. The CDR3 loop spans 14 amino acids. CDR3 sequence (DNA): TGTGCCAGCAGCGGGAGACAGGGTCCCTACGAGCAGTACTTC. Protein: CASSGRQGPYEQYF. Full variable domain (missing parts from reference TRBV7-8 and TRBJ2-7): GAGVSQSPRYKVAKRGQDVALRCDPISGHVSLFWYQQALGQGPEFLTYFQNEAQLDKSGLPSDRFFAERPEGSVSTLKIQRTQQEDSAVYLCASSGRQGPYEQYFGPGTRLTVT.

DNA for the CDR3: TGTGCCAGTAGCATACTCCGGGGACCCAACTATGGCTACACCTTC. Its translation: CASSILRGPNYGYTF. This chain connects TRBV19 to TRBJ1-2; maybe TRBD1 (5 bases). The CDR3 has 15 residues. From germline, CDR1 is LNHDA and CDR2 SQIVND (reference sequence). Trimming took 6 bases from V and 2 from J, leaving 16 bases between them.

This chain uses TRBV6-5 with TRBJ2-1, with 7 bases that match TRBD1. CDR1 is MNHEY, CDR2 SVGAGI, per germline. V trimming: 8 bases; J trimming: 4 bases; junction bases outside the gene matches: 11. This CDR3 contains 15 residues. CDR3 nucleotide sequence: TGTGCCAGCGCTCAGGAGAGGACAGGTTACAATGAGCAGTTCTTC. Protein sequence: CASAQERTGYNEQFF.

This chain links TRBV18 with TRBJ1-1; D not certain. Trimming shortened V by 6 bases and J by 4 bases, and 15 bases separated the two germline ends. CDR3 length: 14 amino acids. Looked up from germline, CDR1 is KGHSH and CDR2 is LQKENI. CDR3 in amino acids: CASSRSGLRTEAFF. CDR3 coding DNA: TGTGCCAGCTCCCGGTCCGGGTTACGCACTGAAGCTTTCTTT. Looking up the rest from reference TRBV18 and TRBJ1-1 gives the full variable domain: NAGVMQNPRHLVRRRGQEARLRCSPMKGHSHVYWYRQLPEEGLKFMVYLQKENIIDESGMPKERFSAEFPKEGPSILRIQQVVRGDSAAYFCASSRSGLRTEAFFGQGTRLTVV.

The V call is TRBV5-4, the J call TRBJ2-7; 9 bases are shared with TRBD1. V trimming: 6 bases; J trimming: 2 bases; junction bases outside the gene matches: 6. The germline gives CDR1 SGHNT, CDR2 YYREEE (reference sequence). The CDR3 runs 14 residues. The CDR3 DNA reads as TGTGCCAGCACCCCCGGGACAGGGCCCTACGAGCAGTACTTC. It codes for CASTPGTGPYEQYF.

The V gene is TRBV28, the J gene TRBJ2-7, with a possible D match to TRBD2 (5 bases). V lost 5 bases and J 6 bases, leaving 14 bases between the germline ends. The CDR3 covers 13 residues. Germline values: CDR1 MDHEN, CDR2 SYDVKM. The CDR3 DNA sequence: TGTGCCAGCAGTAGAAATCGAGGGAGCGAGCAGTACTTC. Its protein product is CASSRNRGSEQYF.

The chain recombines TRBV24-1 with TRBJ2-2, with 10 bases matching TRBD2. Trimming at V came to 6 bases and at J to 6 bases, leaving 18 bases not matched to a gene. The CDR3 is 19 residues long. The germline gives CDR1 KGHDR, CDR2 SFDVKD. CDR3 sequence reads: CATSMASGLATGYAGELFF. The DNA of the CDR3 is TGTGCCACCAGTATGGCCTCGGGACTAGCGACGGGGTACGCCGGGGAGCTGTTTTTT.

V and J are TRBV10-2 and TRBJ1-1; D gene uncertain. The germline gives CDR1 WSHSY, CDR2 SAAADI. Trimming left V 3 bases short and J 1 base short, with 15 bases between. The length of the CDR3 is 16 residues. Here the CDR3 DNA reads TGCGCCAGCAGTGATGCTCTTAAAGGGAGGAACACTGAAGCTTTCTTT. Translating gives CASSDALKGRNTEAFF.